This TCR beta chain is from a study of blood T cell repertoires in COVID-19 (dated by TCRdb to about 2020). A note on the overall study: Samples from collaborators originated in the United States, Italy and Spain and spanned both the acute and convalescent phases of COVID-19. Nearly every sample came with metadata listing a de-identified subject ID, COVID-19 status, age in years and sex. The material from the prospective study consisted of cDNA or gDNA derived from T cells, B-cell-depleted T cells, or PBMCs. HLA class I and class II types, where available, came from metadata supplied by the sample provider rather than from assay-based typing. Samples were obtained from the ongoing ImmuneRACE study (first 160 participants) and from over 1,000 subjects provided by 6 global collaborators. Subjects who had been exposed to COVID-19, were actively infected with it, or had recovered from it provided the deeply sampled blood TCRbeta repertoires that made up the dataset. The repertoires were made available in a free public database intended to serve as a resource for research on the immune response to SARS-CoV-2.

TCRbeta CDR3 regions were amplified from genomic DNA using the immunoSEQ Assay, a bias-controlled multiplex PCR. In the original analysis: The number of nucleated cells in each sample was estimated by amplification of reference gene primers within the assay. To quantify the absolute abundance of each unique TCRbeta CDR3 rearrangement, sequence reads were collapsed and filtered. For each sample, productive Simpson clonality was calculated as the square root of Simpson's diversity index over productive rearrangements. This is the immuneACCESS table as TCRdb keeps it, with only in-frame sequences that have V and J called. A part of the clones is gone; compared with another copy, unresolved V genes explain less than half, and the rest is unexplained. V and J calls and clone size are copied from that table; D and trimming were computed from the DNA. The sample yields 160,000 or so clones; approximately 85% were counted once. The top ten hold 11% of the sample.

Results and caveats for the whole study, not just this receptor: The quantity of clinical and demographic metadata differed by source and by participant and was supplied without curation.

Collaborating institutions collected whole blood in K2EDTA tubes following their own protocols. For TCRbeta analysis, collaborators shipped samples in one of three forms: frozen whole blood, isolated PBMCs, or DNA extracted from either of those sample types. Comments on this clone: Its recognized antigen is unknown. No quality values exist for individual bases; no much larger clone is one base distant.

The CDR3 runs 15 amino acids, cysteine and phenylalanine included. The read is trimmed to its CDR3 DNA, 45 bases read in frame from base 1. As encoded in the germline V gene, CDR1 is SNHLY while CDR2 is FYNNEI. V is cut by 2 bases and J by 0 bases, and the space between the germline ends is 9 bases. The receptor was derived from a man aged 55 to 70 with active or convalescent COVID-19. Sample: peripheral blood. The V and J segments used are TRBV2 and TRBJ2-3, with a weak D call of TRBD1 (5 bases match). Here is the DNA: TGTGCCAGCAGTGAACAGGCAGGGAGCACAGATACGCAGTATTTT. Translated, this is CASSEQAGSTDTQYF.